Included here is one T cell receptor beta chain sequence, with context. Its antigen remains unidentified. Base qualities were left out, and no much larger clone turns up one base away. The data were taken from a study of regulatory T cells in long-lasting Graves disease (TCRdb year 2021). As for the study more broadly: Persistent Graves' disease was defined as persistently positive TSH receptor autoantibodies together with antithyroid drug treatment for over 5 years. Peripheral blood TCR sequencing and RNA sequencing compared persistent Graves' disease patients with newly diagnosed Graves' disease patients. The study took place in China and was registered as a clinical trial. A total of roughly 35 samples underwent TCR sequencing: some 13 from persistent and about 20 from newly diagnosed Graves' disease patients. Antithyroid drugs had been taken for approximately 9.7 years on average by persistent Graves' disease patients in the clinical cohort.

The sample's time point, from its label and the paper: persistent/refractory GD, antithyroid drugs over 5 years with positive TRAb. For both TCR sequencing and RNA sequencing, RNA was extracted from PBMCs using TRIzol. The diagnosis of Graves' disease was made according to American Thyroid Association guidelines. Patients were recruited from an endocrinology department in Xi'an, China. Each patient gave 8.5 to 9.5 milliliters of peripheral blood, collected in an EDTA anticoagulant tube. Ficoll Paque Plus density gradient separation was used to isolate PBMCs, and no further T cell sorting was performed. An Agilent 2100 Bioanalyzer and agarose gel were used to check RNA quality, while a NanoDrop 2000 measured RNA concentration. From a lookup of the germline V gene, CDR1 and CDR2 are MNHEY and SVGAGI. The CDR3, cysteine through phenylalanine, is 12 amino acids long. The DNA shown is the 36-base CDR3, in frame from base 1. V loses 3 bases, J loses 7 bases, and the germline ends lie 9 bases apart.

To prepare the library, multiplex PCR was applied. Data came from an Illumina HiSeq 4000. CDR3 regions were amplified by Arm-PCR with iRepertoire HTBI primers to construct TCR beta libraries. Before sequencing, the PCR products underwent gel purification. In the paper's pipeline: A total of under 80 TRBV and 14 TRBJ segments were identified across samples and were used for gene usage analysis of CDR3 amino acid clonotypes. COPE and FqMerger were used to merge filtered high-quality paired reads into contigs. BLAST was used to align contigs to the IMGT TRBV, TRBD and TRBJ reference genes, and CDR3 was defined following IMGT. Clonotypes above 0.1% frequency were classified as highly expanded clones. Shannon entropy served as the measure of repertoire diversity, while the Gini coefficient captured V-J evenness. Clonotypes shared by more than one individual were considered public. The public sequencing data were trimmed at Q25 with fastp and processed into clonotypes with MiXCR by TCRdb, which kept only in-frame beta chains. Merged by CDR3 protein, the rows form single entries marked with the most common genes and DNA. The V and J calls shown here were made by TCRdb, not taken from the authors' results. The table for this sample lists over 450,000 distinct CDR3 sequences; 20% to 25% of them were counted only once. 7.1% of the sample goes to the ten largest clones.

Paper-wide results and their limitations: Persistent disease showed preferential use of TRBV28, TRBJ1-2 and TRBJ2-5, whereas newly diagnosed disease favored TRBV20-1 and TRBJ2-1. Sequencing and analysis were limited to the TCR beta chain. Compared with newly diagnosed patients, patients with persistent Graves' disease had lower TCR Shannon entropy and fewer highly expanded clones, which suggests clonal expansion. Because the primary lesion, thyroid tissue, could not be accessed, the study looked at peripheral blood alone. As a limitation, the authors acknowledged that the small sample size may reduce accuracy. A larger number of public clonotypes was shared among persistent patients (around 2,700) than among newly diagnosed patients (around 890).

The TCR sequence derives from a female donor with Graves disease. The sequence links TRBV6-5 to TRBJ1-1; the D gene lacks a confident call. The source was peripheral blood mononuclear cells (PBMCs), collected when the disease was refractory, from a patient treated with antithyroid drugs. Here is the DNA: TGTGCCAGCAGTTATGCGGGGTTTGAAGCTTTCTTT. This is translated as CASSYAGFEAFF.